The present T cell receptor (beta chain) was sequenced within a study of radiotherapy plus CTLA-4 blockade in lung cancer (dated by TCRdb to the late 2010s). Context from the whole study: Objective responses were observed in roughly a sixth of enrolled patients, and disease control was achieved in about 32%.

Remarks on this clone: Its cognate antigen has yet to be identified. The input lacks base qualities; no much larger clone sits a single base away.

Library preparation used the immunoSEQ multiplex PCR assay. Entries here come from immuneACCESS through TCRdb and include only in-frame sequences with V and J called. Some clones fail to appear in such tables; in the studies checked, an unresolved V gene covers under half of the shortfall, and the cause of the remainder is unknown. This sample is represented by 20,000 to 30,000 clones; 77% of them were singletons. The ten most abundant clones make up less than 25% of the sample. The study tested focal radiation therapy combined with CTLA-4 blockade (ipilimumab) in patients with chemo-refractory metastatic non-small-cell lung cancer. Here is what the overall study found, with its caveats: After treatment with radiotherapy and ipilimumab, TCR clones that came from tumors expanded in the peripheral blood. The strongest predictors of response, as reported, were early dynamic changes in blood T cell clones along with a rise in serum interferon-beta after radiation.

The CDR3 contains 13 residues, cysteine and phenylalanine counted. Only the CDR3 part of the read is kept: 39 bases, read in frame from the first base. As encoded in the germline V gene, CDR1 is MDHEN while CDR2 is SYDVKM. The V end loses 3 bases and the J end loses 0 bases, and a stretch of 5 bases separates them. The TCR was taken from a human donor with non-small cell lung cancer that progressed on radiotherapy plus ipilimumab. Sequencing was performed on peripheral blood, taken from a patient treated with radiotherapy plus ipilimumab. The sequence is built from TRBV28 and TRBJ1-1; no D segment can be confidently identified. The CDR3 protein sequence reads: CASSFTLNTEAFF. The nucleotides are TGTGCCAGCAGTTTCACACTGAACACTGAAGCTTTCTTT.